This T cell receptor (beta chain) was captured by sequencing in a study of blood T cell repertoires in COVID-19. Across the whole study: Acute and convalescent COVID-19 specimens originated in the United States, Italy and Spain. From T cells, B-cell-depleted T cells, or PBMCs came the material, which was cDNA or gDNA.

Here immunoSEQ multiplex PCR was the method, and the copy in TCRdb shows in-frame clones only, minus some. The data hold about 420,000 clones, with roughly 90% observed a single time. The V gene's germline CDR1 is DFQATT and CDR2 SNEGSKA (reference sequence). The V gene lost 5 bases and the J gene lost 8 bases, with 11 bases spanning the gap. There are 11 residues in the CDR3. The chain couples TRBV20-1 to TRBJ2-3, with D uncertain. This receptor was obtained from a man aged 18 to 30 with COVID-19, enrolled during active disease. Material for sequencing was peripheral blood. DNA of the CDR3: TGCAGTGCTCAAATCGGCGGTACGCAGTATTTT. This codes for CSAQIGGTQYF.